This T cell receptor (beta chain) derives from a study of T cells after yellow fever vaccination. Study overall: Tscm, CM, EM and EMRA memory subsets were sorted by CD3, CD45RA, CCR7 and CD95. The authors prepared low-cell-number fractions using SMART-Seq v4 Ultra Low Input.

At least ten counts were recorded for this clonotype. The ends were cut back, 1 base at V and 1 base at J, with 6 bases in the middle. This CDR3 spans 14 amino acids. Germline CDR1 and CDR2: SGHTA and FQGNSA. Notes on the study in general: Though it reached lower strength, the secondary response hit its peak faster, day 5 versus 15.

A 5'RACE template-switching step, the method used to make TCR cDNA, added a universal primer site and UMIs. TCRdb reprocessed the 5' RACE reads with MiXCR, giving one entry per CDR3 protein. Among 25,000 to 30,000 distinct CDR3 sequences listed, over 3.5% were seen once. The clonotype comes from a man between 18 and 29 years old who received the YFV17D yellow fever vaccine. V is TRBV7-2 and J is TRBJ2-3; possibly TRBD1 for D (6 bases). The sample was PBMCs, either bulk or a sorted T-cell subset (CD4+, CD8+, memory, or dextramer-sorted; not recorded which), taken on the day of the yellow fever booster vaccination. The CDR3 loop reads CASSLDRGTDTQYF. The CDR3 DNA sequence: TGTGCCAGCAGCTTAGACAGGGGCACAGATACGCAGTATTTT.